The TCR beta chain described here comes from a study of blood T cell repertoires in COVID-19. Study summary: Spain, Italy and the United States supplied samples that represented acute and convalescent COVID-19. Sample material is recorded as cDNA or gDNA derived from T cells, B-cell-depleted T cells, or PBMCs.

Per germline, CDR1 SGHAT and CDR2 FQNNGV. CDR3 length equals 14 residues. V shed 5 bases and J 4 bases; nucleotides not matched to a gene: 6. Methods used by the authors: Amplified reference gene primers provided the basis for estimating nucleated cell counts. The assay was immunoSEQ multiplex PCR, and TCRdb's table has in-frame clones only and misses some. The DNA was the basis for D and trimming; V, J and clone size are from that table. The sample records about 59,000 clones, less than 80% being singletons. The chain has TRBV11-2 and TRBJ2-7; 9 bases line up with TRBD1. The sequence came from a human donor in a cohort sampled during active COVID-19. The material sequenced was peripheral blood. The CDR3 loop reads CASSPYRGLYEQYF. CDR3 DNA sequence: TGTGCCAGCAGCCCCTACAGGGGGCTTTACGAGCAGTACTTC.